Listed below are T cell receptor beta chains from one sample, sequenced in a study of regulatory T cells in long-lasting Graves disease. Using its own MiXCR run on the multiplex PCR reads, TCRdb lists one record per CDR3 protein. The sample carries 500,000 to 700,000 distinct CDR3 sequences, 30% recorded once. Sequences were derived from peripheral blood mononuclear cells (PBMCs), sampled when the disease was refractory, from a patient treated with antithyroid drugs. Receptor source: a female donor with Graves disease. Both conserved end residues are part of each CDR3. The D gene is left open where the match is weak. Some rows have no size entry. The others give once, few or many, or a class for an expanded clone.

j_call v_call clone_size d_call cdr3_aa cdr3_nt
TRBJ2-5 TRBV5-1 - TRBD2 CASSLAPQREGETQYF TGCGCCAGCAGCTTAGCCCCTCAGCGGGAAGGAGAGACCCAGTACTTC
TRBJ2-7 TRBV30 - - CAWTVMRSYEQYF TGTGCCTGGACGGTTATGCGGAGCTACGAGCAGTACTTC
TRBJ2-7 TRBV6-1 many - CASSDALWAYEQYF TGTGCCAGCAGTGACGCTTTGTGGGCTTACGAGCAGTACTTC
TRBJ1-5 TRBV27 few - CASSPGGRGSNQPQHF TGTGCCAGCAGTCCCGGAGGTCGGGGTAGCAATCAGCCCCAGCATTTT
TRBJ2-2 TRBV11-2 - TRBD2 CASSLGTSGRGNTGELFF TGTGCCAGCAGCCTCGGGACTAGCGGGAGGGGGAACACCGGGGAGCTGTTTTTT
TRBJ1-1 TRBV28 many - CASSQYTEAFF TGTGCCAGCAGCCAGTACACTGAAGCTTTCTTT
TRBJ1-6 TRBV7-9 few - CASSIGSSYNSPLHF TGTGCCAGCAGCATCGGCAGCTCCTATAATTCACCCCTCCACTTT
TRBJ2-5 TRBV7-9 - TRBD2 CASSRRLAGGLEETQYF TGTGCCAGCAGCCGCCGACTAGCGGGAGGACTCGAGGAGACCCAGTACTTC
TRBJ1-1 TRBV18 - - CASSRSSGTEAFF TGTGCCAGCTCACGGAGCAGTGGCACTGAAGCTTTCTTT
TRBJ1-3 TRBV5-1 - - CASSLERYSGNTIYF TGCGCCAGCAGCTTGGAACGGTACTCTGGAAACACCATATATTTT
TRBJ1-1 TRBV9 few - CASSPDPSRTEAFF TGTGCCAGCAGCCCCGACCCCTCGAGGACTGAAGCTTTCTTT
TRBJ2-7 TRBV27 few TRBD1 CASRDRGYEQYF TGTGCCAGCAGGGACAGGGGATACGAGCAGTACTTC
TRBJ1-5 TRBV2 few - CASNFNGGNQPQHF TGTGCCAGCAATTTCAATGGGGGCAATCAGCCCCAGCATTTT
TRBJ1-1 TRBV5-1 - TRBD1 CASSLGKTGEAFF TGCGCCAGCAGCTTAGGTAAGACAGGGGAAGCTTTCTTT
TRBJ1-4 TRBV15 - - CATSPRWGPHNEKLFF TGTGCCACCAGTCCCAGGTGGGGGCCCCATAATGAAAAACTGTTTTTT
TRBJ2-7 TRBV5-1 - TRBD2 CASSFPSTSGSRAYEQYF TGCGCCAGCAGCTTCCCCTCGACTAGCGGGAGCCGCGCCTACGAGCAGTACTTC
TRBJ1-1 TRBV2 many - CASSEAGNEAFF TGTGCCAGCAGTGAAGCAGGCAATGAAGCTTTCTTT
TRBJ1-3 TRBV6-4 - - CASSNRVSGNTIYF TGTGCCAGCAGCAACAGGGTCTCTGGAAACACCATATATTTT
TRBJ1-4 TRBV7-6 - TRBD1 CASSSAEGQGYEKLFF TGTGCCAGCAGCTCAGCTGAGGGACAGGGGTATGAAAAACTGTTTTTT
TRBJ1-2 TRBV29-1 - - CSVDLGINYGYTF TGCAGCGTTGACCTGGGAATTAACTATGGCTACACCTTC
TRBJ1-2 TRBV19 many - CASRELGHGYTF TGTGCCAGTAGGGAATTAGGCCATGGCTACACCTTC
TRBJ1-5 TRBV20-1 - - CSVTKGAGQPQHF TGCAGTGTAACGAAAGGGGCCGGGCAGCCCCAGCATTTT
TRBJ2-7 TRBV7-2 - - CASSTLGTLYVEQYF TGTGCCAGCAGCACCCTGGGAACGCTGTATGTCGAGCAGTACTTC
TRBJ1-1 TRBV27 many - CASSLSWENTEAFF TGTGCCAGCAGTTTATCGTGGGAGAACACTGAAGCTTTCTTT
TRBJ1-2 TRBV7-3 - - CASSPNRAGDGYTF TGTGCCAGCAGCCCCAATAGGGCAGGGGACGGCTACACCTTC
TRBJ1-4 TRBV28 few - CASSPPLASTNEKLFF TGTGCCAGCAGTCCCCCCCTCGCCTCGACTAATGAAAAACTGTTTTTT
TRBJ1-1 TRBV9 many - CASRRGGTVNTEAFF TGTGCCAGCAGACGAGGGGGGACGGTGAACACTGAAGCTTTCTTT
TRBJ1-2 TRBV10-3 - - CAISESVNPVSDPYGYTF TGTGCCATCAGTGAGTCGGTCAATCCCGTGTCAGACCCCTATGGCTACACCTTC
TRBJ2-7 TRBV20-1 few TRBD2 CSAGLAAGRQYF TGCAGTGCTGGACTAGCGGCGGGGAGGCAGTACTTC
TRBJ1-2 TRBV20-1 - - CSAGDPNYGYTF TGCAGTGCTGGGGACCCTAACTATGGCTACACCTTC
TRBJ1-1 TRBV27 - - CASSGALEAFF TGTGCCAGCAGTGGGGCCCTTGAAGCTTTCTTT
TRBJ2-7 TRBV29-1 - - CSVEDWVGTFYEQYF TGCAGCGTTGAAGATTGGGTGGGGACATTTTACGAGCAGTACTTC
TRBJ2-5 TRBV12-3/TRBV12-4 - TRBD2 CASSLYPSGRSQETQYF TGTGCCAGCAGTTTATATCCTAGCGGGAGATCCCAAGAGACCCAGTACTTC
TRBJ2-1 TRBV12-3/TRBV12-4 - TRBD2 CASSLLAGSFNEQFF TGTGCCAGCAGCTTACTAGCGGGAAGTTTCAATGAGCAGTTCTTC
TRBJ1-2 TRBV10-3 - - CAISESTGGLNGYTF TGTGCCATCAGTGAGTCGACGGGTGGCTTGAACGGCTACACCTTC
TRBJ1-2 TRBV2 many - CAITAGAGDSYGYTF TGTGCCATAACGGCCGGGGCAGGGGATAGCTATGGCTACACCTTC
TRBJ1-4 TRBV25-1 - TRBD1 CASSESRQGFEKLFF TGTGCCAGCAGTGAATCTAGACAGGGCTTTGAAAAACTGTTTTTT
TRBJ2-3 TRBV12-3/TRBV12-4 - TRBD1 CASSTGVADTQYF TGTGCCAGCTCTACAGGGGTAGCAGATACGCAGTATTTT
TRBJ2-5 TRBV7-7 many TRBD2 CASSLALARTSGQETQYF TGTGCTAGCAGCTTAGCACTAGCCAGGACTAGCGGACAAGAGACCCAGTACTTC
TRBJ1-6 TRBV20-1 few - CSAQTALGNNSPLHF TGCAGTGCACAAACAGCACTGGGAAATAATTCACCCCTCCACTTT
TRBJ1-5 TRBV6-2/TRBV6-3 few - CASSDAPGVNQPQHF TGTGCCAGCAGTGATGCCCCGGGAGTTAATCAGCCCCAGCATTTT
TRBJ2-7 TRBV3-1 - - CASSQDHPGNSYEQYF TGTGCCAGCAGCCAAGATCACCCCGGTAACTCCTACGAGCAGTACTTC